This TCR beta chain comes out of a study of blood T cell repertoires in COVID-19. Repertoires were generated with immunoSEQ multiplex PCR, while TCRdb's copy carries only in-frame clones and drops some. The sample includes around 100,000 clones, approximately 86% of them seen just once. The sequence came from a man aged 80 or over with acute or convalescent COVID-19. Sequencing was carried out using peripheral blood.

The CDR3 is CASKLADHEQFF. The DNA of the CDR3 is TGTGCCAGCAAACTAGCAGACCATGAGCAGTTCTTC. This chain joins TRBV2 and TRBJ2-1, with D maybe TRBD2 (6 bases). The CDR3 has 12 residues. CDR1 is SNHLY, CDR2 FYNNEI, per germline. V dropped 7 bases and J dropped 8 bases, with 12 bases sitting between them.